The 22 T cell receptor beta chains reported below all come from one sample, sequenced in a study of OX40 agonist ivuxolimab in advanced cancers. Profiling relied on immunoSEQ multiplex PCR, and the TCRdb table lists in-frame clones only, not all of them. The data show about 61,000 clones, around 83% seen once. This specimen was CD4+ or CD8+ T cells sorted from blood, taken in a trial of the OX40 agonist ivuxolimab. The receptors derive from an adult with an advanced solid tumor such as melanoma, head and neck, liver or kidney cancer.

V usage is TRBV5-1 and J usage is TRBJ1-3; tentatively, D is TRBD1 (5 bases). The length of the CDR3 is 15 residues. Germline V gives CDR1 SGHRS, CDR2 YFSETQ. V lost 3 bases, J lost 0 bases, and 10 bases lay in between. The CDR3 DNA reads TGCGCCAGCAGCTGGGACCCCGCCTCTGGAAACACCATATATTTT. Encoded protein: CASSWDPASGNTIYF.

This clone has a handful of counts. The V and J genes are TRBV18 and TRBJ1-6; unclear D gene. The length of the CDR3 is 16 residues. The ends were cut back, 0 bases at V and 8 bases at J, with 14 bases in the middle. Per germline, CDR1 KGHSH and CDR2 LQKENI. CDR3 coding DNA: TGTGCCAGCTCACCACCCTCGGCCTCGTCCCATTCACCCCTCCACTTT. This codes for CASSPPSASSHSPLHF.

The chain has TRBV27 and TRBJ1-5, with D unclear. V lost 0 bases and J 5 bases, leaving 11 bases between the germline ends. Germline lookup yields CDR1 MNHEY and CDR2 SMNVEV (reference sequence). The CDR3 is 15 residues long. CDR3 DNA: TGTGCCAGCAGTTTATCGGGAGGATCGTATCAGCCCCAGCATTTT. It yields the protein CASSLSGGSYQPQHF.

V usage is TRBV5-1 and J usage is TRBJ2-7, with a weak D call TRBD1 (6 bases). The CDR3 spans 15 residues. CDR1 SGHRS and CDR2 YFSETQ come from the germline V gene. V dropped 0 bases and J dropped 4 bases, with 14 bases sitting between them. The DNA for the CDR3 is TGCGCCAGCAGCTTGGTAGGGGGTAGCGTATACGAGCAGTACTTC. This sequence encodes CASSLVGGSVYEQYF.

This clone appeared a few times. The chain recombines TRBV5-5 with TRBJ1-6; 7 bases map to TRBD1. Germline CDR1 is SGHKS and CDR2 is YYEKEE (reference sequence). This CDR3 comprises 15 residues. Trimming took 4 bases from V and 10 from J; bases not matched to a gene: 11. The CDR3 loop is CASSELGTVSSPLHF. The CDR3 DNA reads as TGTGCCAGCAGCGAGCTAGGGACAGTTTCCTCACCCCTCCACTTT.

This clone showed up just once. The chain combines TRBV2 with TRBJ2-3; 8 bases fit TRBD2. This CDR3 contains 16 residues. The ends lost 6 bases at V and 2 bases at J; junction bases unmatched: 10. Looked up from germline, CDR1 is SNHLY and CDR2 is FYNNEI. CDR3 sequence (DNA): TGTGCCAGCAGCCCCTTTCCGGGGGGGATCACAGATACGCAGTATTTT. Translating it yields CASSPFPGGITDTQYF.

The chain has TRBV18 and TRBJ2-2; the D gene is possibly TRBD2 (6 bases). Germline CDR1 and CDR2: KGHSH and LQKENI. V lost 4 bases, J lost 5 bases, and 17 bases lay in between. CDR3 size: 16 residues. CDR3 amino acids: CASSQPGLAGTGELFF. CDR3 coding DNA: TGTGCCAGCTCACAACCGGGACTGGCCGGGACCGGGGAGCTGTTTTTT.

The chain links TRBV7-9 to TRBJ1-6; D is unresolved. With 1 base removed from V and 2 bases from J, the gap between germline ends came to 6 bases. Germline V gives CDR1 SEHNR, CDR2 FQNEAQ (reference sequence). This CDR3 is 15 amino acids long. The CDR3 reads CASSLGDAYNSPLHF. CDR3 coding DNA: TGTGCCAGCAGCTTAGGGGATGCCTATAATTCACCCCTCCACTTT.

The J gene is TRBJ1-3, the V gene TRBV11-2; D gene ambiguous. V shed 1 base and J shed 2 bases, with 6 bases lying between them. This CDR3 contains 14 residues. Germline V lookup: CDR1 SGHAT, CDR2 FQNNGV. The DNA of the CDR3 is TGTGCCAGCAGCTTAGTGTGGGCTGGAAACACCATATATTTT. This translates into CASSLVWAGNTIYF.

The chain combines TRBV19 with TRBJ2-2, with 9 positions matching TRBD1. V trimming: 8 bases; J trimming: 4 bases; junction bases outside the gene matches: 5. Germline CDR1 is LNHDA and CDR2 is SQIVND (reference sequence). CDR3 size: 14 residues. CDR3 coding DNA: TGTGCCAGTCGCCGGGGACAGGGCACCGGGGAGCTGTTTTTT. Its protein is CASRRGQGTGELFF. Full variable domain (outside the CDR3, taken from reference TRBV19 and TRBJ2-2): DGGITQSPKYLFRKEGQNVTLSCEQNLNHDAMYWYRQDPGQGLRLIYYSQIVNDFQKGDIAEGYSVSREKKESFPLTVTSAQKNPTAFYLCASRRGQGTGELFFGEGSRLTVL.

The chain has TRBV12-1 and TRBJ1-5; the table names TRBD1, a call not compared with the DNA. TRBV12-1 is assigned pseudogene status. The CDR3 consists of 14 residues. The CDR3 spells CASIAGVSNQPQHF. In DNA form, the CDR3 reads TGTGCCAGCATCGCAGGGGTTAGCAATCAGCCCCAGCATTTT.

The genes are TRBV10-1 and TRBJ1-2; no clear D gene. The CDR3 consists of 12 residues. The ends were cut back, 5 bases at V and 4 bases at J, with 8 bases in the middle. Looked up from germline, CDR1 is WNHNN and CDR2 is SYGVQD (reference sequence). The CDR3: CASSTWSYGYTF. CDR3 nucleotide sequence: TGCGCCAGCAGTACGTGGAGCTATGGCTACACCTTC.

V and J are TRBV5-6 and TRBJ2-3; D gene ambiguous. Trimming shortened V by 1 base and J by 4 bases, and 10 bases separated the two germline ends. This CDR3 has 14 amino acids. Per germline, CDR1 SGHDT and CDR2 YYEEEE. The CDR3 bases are TGTGCCAGCAGCTTGTTTGCAGGCCCAGATACGCAGTATTTT. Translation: CASSLFAGPDTQYF.

The CDR3 DNA is TGTGCCAGCAGCTTAACAGGACTAGCGGGGACCGGGGAGCTGTTTTTT. This codes for CASSLTGLAGTGELFF. This chain links TRBV7-3 with TRBJ2-2; 12 nucleotides match TRBD2. CDR3 length: 16 residues. Losses at the gene ends were 0 bases for V and 5 bases for J; bases not matched to a gene: 1. CDR1 is SGHTA and CDR2 is FQGTGA in the germline V gene.

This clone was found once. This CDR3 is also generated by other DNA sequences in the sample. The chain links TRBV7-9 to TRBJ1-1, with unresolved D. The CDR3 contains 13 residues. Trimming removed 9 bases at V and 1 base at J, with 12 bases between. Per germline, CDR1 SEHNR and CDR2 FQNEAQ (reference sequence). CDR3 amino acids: CASSKDGNTEAFF. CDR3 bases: TGTGCCAGTAGCAAGGACGGGAACACTGAAGCTTTCTTT. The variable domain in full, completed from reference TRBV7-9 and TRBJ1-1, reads DTGVSQNPRHKITKRGQNVTFRCDPISEHNRLYWYRQTLGQGPEFLTYFQNEAQLEKSRLLSDRFSAERPKGSFSTLEIQRTEQGDSAMYLCASSKDGNTEAFFGQGTRLTVV.

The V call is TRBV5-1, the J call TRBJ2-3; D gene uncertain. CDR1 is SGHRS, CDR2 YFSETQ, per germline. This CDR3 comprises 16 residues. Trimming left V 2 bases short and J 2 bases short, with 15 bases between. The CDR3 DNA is TGCGCCAGCAGCTTAGGTCTTAACGTGCTCACAGATACGCAGTATTTT. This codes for CASSLGLNVLTDTQYF. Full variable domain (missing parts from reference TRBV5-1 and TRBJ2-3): KAGVTQTPRYLIKTRGQQVTLSCSPISGHRSVSWYQQTPGQGLQFLFEYFSETQRNKGNFPGRFSGRQFSNSRSEMNVSTLELGDSALYLCASSLGLNVLTDTQYFGPGTRLTVL.

The CDR3 reads CASTGQGLSNQPQHF. In DNA, the CDR3 is TGTGCCAGCACTGGACAGGGCCTAAGCAATCAGCCCCAGCATTTT. J is TRBJ1-5 and V is TRBV2, with 8 bases aligning to TRBD1. This CDR3 has 15 amino acids. Per the germline V gene, CDR1 is SNHLY and CDR2 is FYNNEI. J gave up 1 base and V 7 bases, and 6 bases lay outside the gene matches.

The CDR3 DNA reads TGTGCCACCAGCCCCCGGACCCATCCGACGGAAAAACTGTTTTTT. Translation gives CATSPRTHPTEKLFF. V is TRBV15 and J is TRBJ1-4; D unclear. CDR1 and CDR2 from the germline V gene are LNHNV and YYDKDF (reference sequence). V lost 5 bases, J lost 8 bases, and 18 bases lay in between. The CDR3 has 15 residues.

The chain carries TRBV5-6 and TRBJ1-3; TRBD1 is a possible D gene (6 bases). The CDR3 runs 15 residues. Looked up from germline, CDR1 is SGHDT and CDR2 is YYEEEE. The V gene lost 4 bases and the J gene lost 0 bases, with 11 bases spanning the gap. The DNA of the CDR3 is TGTGCCAGCAGCAGGGGACACAGCTCTGGAAACACCATATATTTT. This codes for CASSRGHSSGNTIYF.

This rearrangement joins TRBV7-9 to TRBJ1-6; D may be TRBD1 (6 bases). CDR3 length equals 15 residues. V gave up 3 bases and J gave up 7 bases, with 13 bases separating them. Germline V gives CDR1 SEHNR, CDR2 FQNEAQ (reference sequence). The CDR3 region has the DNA TGTGCCAGCAGCTTCCGGGACAAGGGAAATTCACCCCTCCACTTT. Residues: CASSFRDKGNSPLHF.

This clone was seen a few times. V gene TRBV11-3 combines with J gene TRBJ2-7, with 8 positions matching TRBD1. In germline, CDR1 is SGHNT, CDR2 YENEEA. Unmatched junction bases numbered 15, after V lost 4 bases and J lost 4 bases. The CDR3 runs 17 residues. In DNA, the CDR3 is TGTGCCAGCAGCTACATTGAGACACGTCAGGGGGCTTACGAGCAGTACTTC. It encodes CASSYIETRQGAYEQYF.

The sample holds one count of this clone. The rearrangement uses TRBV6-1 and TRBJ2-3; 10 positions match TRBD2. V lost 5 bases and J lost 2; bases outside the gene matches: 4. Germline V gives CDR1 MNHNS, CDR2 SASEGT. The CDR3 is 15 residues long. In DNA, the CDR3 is TGTGCCAGCAGTCACGGACTAGCGGACACAGATACGCAGTATTTT. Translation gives CASSHGLADTDTQYF.